A selection of T cell receptor beta chains follows, all from one sample in a study of cytomegalovirus exposure and HLA in healthy donors. Assay used: immunoSEQ multiplex PCR; TCRdb lists only in-frame clones, some missing. Here the sample spans around 190,000 clones, roughly 77% being singletons. Sequenced material: PBMCs. All receptors come from a woman between 50 and 59 years old in good health and CMV-seronegative. Both conserved end residues are part of each CDR3. The D gene is left open where the match is weak. Clone size is not always given. Where it is, it says once, few, many or a class for expanded clones.

-	TRBV27	17	TRBJ2-1	-	CASSPSKGWLLQDEQFF	TGTGCCAGCAGCCCATCTAAAGGGTGGCTATTACAGGATGAGCAGTTCTTC
TRBD2	TRBV11-1	15	TRBJ2-7	-	CASSLPGLGGHEQYF	TGTGCCAGCAGCTTACCGGGACTAGGAGGACACGAGCAGTACTTC
-	TRBV11-2	15	TRBJ1-6	-	CASSIQGAYNSPLHF	TGTGCCAGCAGTATACAGGGCGCCTATAATTCACCCCTCCACTTT
TRBD1	TRBV7-8	14	TRBJ1-5	-	CASTRDRRNQPQHF	TGTGCCAGCACGCGGGACAGACGCAATCAGCCCCAGCATTTT
-	TRBV5-1	14	TRBJ1-4	-	CASSLATGKEKLFF	TGCGCCAGCAGCTTGGCGACTGGAAAGGAAAAACTGTTTTTT
TRBD1	TRBV9	16	TRBJ2-6	-	CASSAYRNRQGDVLTF	TGTGCCAGCAGCGCTTACCGTAATCGCCAGGGGGACGTCCTGACTTTC
-	TRBV4-2	15	TRBJ2-7	once	CASSQVGSGAYEQYF	TGTGCCAGCAGCCAAGTAGGGAGCGGAGCCTACGAGCAGTACTTC
TRBD1	TRBV5-1	15	TRBJ2-1	few	CASRFPGQGYNEQFF	TGCGCCAGCAGATTTCCGGGACAGGGCTACAATGAGCAGTTCTTC
TRBD2	TRBV28	15	TRBJ2-7	once	CASSLYSSGNYEQYF	TGTGCCAGCAGTTTATACTCTAGCGGTAACTACGAGCAGTACTTC
TRBD1	TRBV6-5	16	TRBJ1-6	few	CASSFTGVGPNSPLHF	TGTGCCAGCAGTTTCACAGGGGTTGGCCCGAATTCACCCCTCCACTTT
-	TRBV11-2	14	TRBJ2-7	-	CASSLAVSDYEQYF	TGTGCCAGCAGCTTAGCAGTTAGCGACTACGAGCAGTACTTC
TRBD2	TRBV10-3	16	TRBJ2-7	few	CAISESETSGTYEQYF	TGTGCCATCAGTGAGTCTGAGACTAGCGGCACCTACGAGCAGTACTTC
TRBD2	TRBV28	18	TRBJ2-3	-	CASSMGLAGGRSTDTQYF	TGTGCCAGCAGCATGGGACTAGCGGGAGGCCGGAGCACAGATACGCAGTATTTT
-	TRBV27	14	TRBJ1-2	-	CASRAGTQNYGYTF	TGTGCCAGCAGGGCCGGGACTCAAAACTATGGCTACACCTTC
-	TRBV2	12	TRBJ1-6	-	CASSGRINPLHF	TGTGCCAGCAGTGGGCGGATTAACCCCCTCCACTTT
TRBD2	TRBV11-2	16	TRBJ2-1	-	CASSLYETSVNNEQFF	TGTGCCAGCAGCTTATACGAGACTAGCGTGAACAATGAGCAGTTCTTC
-	TRBV28	13	TRBJ2-3	-	CASSSGSTDTQYF	TGTGCCAGCAGTAGCGGGAGCACAGATACGCAGTATTTT
TRBD2	TRBV5-1	15	TRBJ2-3	-	CASRLAGPSTDTQYF	TGCGCCAGCAGGTTAGCGGGGCCTAGCACAGATACGCAGTATTTT
TRBD1	TRBV13	14	TRBJ1-2	-	CASSSGQGRVGYTF	TGTGCCAGCAGCTCGGGACAGGGGAGGGTTGGCTACACCTTC